The 17 T cell receptor beta chains below were found in one sample sequenced in a study of spatial heterogeneity in lung cancer. Findings and caveats of the study: Mutation counts in tumors were tracked by counts of expanded intratumoral alpha and beta TCRs.

TCRdb called the 5' RACE reads again in MiXCR, with one record for every CDR3 protein. Altogether around 20,000 distinct CDR3 sequences are present, around 6.5% being singletons, with the ten largest covering 20% to 25%. Their target antigens are unknown. Time point defined: sample taken at primary tumor resection. Sample: lung tumor tissue, taken at surgery. Receptors originate from a female donor with early-stage non-small cell lung cancer.

This clonotype appeared many times. V and J are TRBV12-3 or TRBV12-4 and TRBJ2-3, with a weak D call TRBD2 (5 bases). The CDR3 extends over 14 amino acids. Deletions cut 3 bases from V and 0 bases from J, with 7 bases between. CDR3 DNA sequence: TGTGCCAGCAGTTTCGGCGGGAGCACAGATACGCAGTATTTT. This gives the protein CASSFGGSTDTQYF.

This clonotype showed up many times. The chain uses TRBV3-1 and TRBJ2-7, with a weak D call TRBD1 (6 bases). Per the germline V gene, CDR1 is LGHDT and CDR2 is YNNKEL (reference sequence). CDR3 length: 13 amino acids. V was clipped by 1 base and J by 6 bases, with 10 bases between them. The CDR3 DNA sequence: TGTGCCAGCAGCCAAGTACGAGGGGGCGAGCAGTACTTC. It yields the protein CASSQVRGGEQYF.

This clonotype was found many times. CDR3 residues: CSARNRDYGYTF. The CDR3 bases are TGCAGTGCTAGAAACAGGGACTATGGCTACACCTTC. V usage is TRBV20-1 and J usage is TRBJ1-2, with a weak D call TRBD1 (6 bases). CDR1 and CDR2 (germline): DFQATT, SNEGSKA (reference sequence). The length of the CDR3 is 12 residues. Trimming stripped 2 bases from V and 3 bases from J, with 7 bases between.

This clonotype was counted many times. The V and J genes are TRBV27 and TRBJ1-5; TRBD1 is a possible D gene (6 bases). Per the germline V gene, CDR1 is MNHEY and CDR2 is SMNVEV (reference sequence). V lost 6 bases and J lost 0, with 24 bases in between. There are 19 residues in the CDR3. CDR3 nucleotides: TGTGCCAGCAGGGAATCAAGACCTATGACAGGTTATAGCAATCAGCCCCAGCATTTT. Amino acids: CASRESRPMTGYSNQPQHF.

V is TRBV2 and J is TRBJ2-3, with 13 bases identical to TRBD2. V was pared by 9 bases and J by 6 bases, with 3 bases of the junction left unmatched. Looked up from germline, CDR1 is SNHLY and CDR2 is FYNNEI. The CDR3 loop spans 13 amino acids. CDR3 amino acids: CASTSGGADTQYF. The CDR3 DNA sequence: TGTGCCAGTACTAGCGGGGGGGCGGATACGCAGTATTTT.

J is TRBJ1-1 and V is TRBV29-1; D uncertain. Looked up from germline, CDR1 is SQVTM and CDR2 is ANQGSEA. The length of the CDR3 is 10 residues. With 6 bases removed from V and 7 bases from J, the gap between germline ends came to 9 bases. CDR3 DNA: TGCAGCGTCTCAGGCCTTGAAGCTTTCTTT. Protein sequence: CSVSGLEAFF.

Ten or more counts support this clonotype. The CDR3 DNA is TGCGCCAGCAGCTTAATGAGCGGGGTTGCGGAGACCCAGTACTTC. Residues: CASSLMSGVAETQYF. This chain joins TRBV5-1 and TRBJ2-5; 7 bases align to TRBD2. V dropped 2 bases and J dropped 5; count of bases not matched to a gene: 9. Germline V CDR1 and CDR2: SGHRS, YFSETQ. The CDR3 sequence is 15 residues long. Full variable domain (rest looked up from reference TRBV5-1 and TRBJ2-5): KAGVTQTPRYLIKTRGQQVTLSCSPISGHRSVSWYQQTPGQGLQFLFEYFSETQRNKGNFPGRFSGRQFSNSRSEMNVSTLELGDSALYLCASSLMSGVAETQYFGPGTRLLVL.

V gene TRBV6-5 combines with J gene TRBJ1-3; D is uncertain. The ends were cut back, 2 bases at V and 7 bases at J, with 15 bases in the middle. The germline V gene encodes CDR1 MNHEY and CDR2 SVGAGI. This CDR3 contains 15 residues. The CDR3 loop is CASSYSRAAGNTIYF. DNA of the CDR3: TGTGCCAGCAGTTACAGCCGGGCAGCGGGGAACACCATATATTTT.

By share of the sample, this clonotype is medium-sized. This chain uses TRBV7-3 with TRBJ1-6; TRBD1 matches 8 bases. The CDR3 has 14 residues. The germline V gene has CDR1 SGHTA and CDR2 FQGTGA. J lost 11 bases, V lost 2 bases, and 5 bases had no gene match. As DNA, the CDR3 is TGTGCCAGCAGCTTAGGACAGGGTCGCACACCCCTCCACTTT. Residues: CASSLGQGRTPLHF. Combining the CDR3 with reference TRBV7-3 and TRBJ1-6 gives the whole variable domain GAGVSQTPSNKVTEKGKYVELRCDPISGHTALYWYRQSLGQGPEFLIYFQGTGAADDSGLPNDRFFAVRPEGSVSTLKIQRTERGDSAVYLCASSLGQGRTPLHFGNGTRLTVT.

Many counts were recorded for this clonotype. The V and J genes are TRBV19 and TRBJ1-5, with D perhaps matching TRBD1 (6 bases). The V end was cut by 5 bases, the J end by 6 bases, with 14 bases between. The CDR3 is 14 residues long. Per germline, CDR1 LNHDA and CDR2 SQIVND (reference sequence). In DNA form, the CDR3 reads TGTGCCAGTAGTTCGGACAGACTCGGTCAGCCCCAGCATTTT. Residues: CASSSDRLGQPQHF.

This clonotype was seen repeatedly, ten times or more. V usage is TRBV11-1 and J usage is TRBJ1-1; unclear D gene. Trimming left V 2 bases short and J 7 bases short, with 11 bases between. The length of the CDR3 is 13 residues. CDR1 is SGHAT, CDR2 FQDESV, per germline (reference sequence). The CDR3 DNA reads as TGTGCCAGCAGCTTAAAGGATAACTTTGAAGCTTTCTTT. Amino acid sequence: CASSLKDNFEAFF.

There are many counts of this clonotype. The V call is TRBV7-2, the J call TRBJ2-5; TRBD1 agrees at 8 bases. Germline CDR1 and CDR2: SGHTA and FQGNSA. CDR3 length equals 14 residues. The J segment lost 3 bases and the V segment lost 3 bases, leaving 3 bases of the junction unmatched. CDR3 in DNA: TGTGCCAGCAGCTTGTACAGGGGGGAAGAGACCCAGTACTTC. As protein: CASSLYRGEETQYF. Looking up the rest from reference TRBV7-2 and TRBJ2-5 gives the full variable domain: GAGVSQSPSNKVTEKGKDVELRCDPISGHTALYWYRQSLGQGLEFLIYFQGNSAPDKSGLPSDRFSAERTGGSVSTLTIQRTQQEDSAVYLCASSLYRGEETQYFGPGTRLLVL.

This clonotype showed up many times. The CDR3 coding sequence is TGTGCCAGCAGCCAAGCGACAGGGGGGGACTATGGCTACACCTTC. It is translated as CASSQATGGDYGYTF. The chain uses TRBV3-1 and TRBJ1-2; 9 bases line up with TRBD1. The junction had 3 bases not matched to a gene; V was cut back by 1 base and J by 3 bases. CDR3 length equals 15 residues. Germline CDR1 is LGHDT and CDR2 is YNNKEL (reference sequence).

Judged by abundance, this clonotype is medium-sized. J is TRBJ2-7 and V is TRBV5-1, with 9 bases lining up with TRBD1. Trimming removed 4 bases from V and 4 bases from J; junction bases left unmatched: 12. Looked up from germline, CDR1 is SGHRS and CDR2 is YFSETQ. The CDR3 is 16 amino acids. The CDR3 protein is CASSLARQGVVYEQYF. Here the CDR3 DNA reads TGCGCCAGCAGCCTTGCGCGACAGGGGGTAGTATACGAGCAGTACTTC.

There are a few counts of this clonotype. The junction departs from germline at one end; a sequencing error may be responsible. V gene TRBV6-1 combines with J gene TRBJ2-2; D unclear. The CDR3 is 14 amino acids. Per the germline V gene, CDR1 is MNHNS and CDR2 is SASEGT. CDR3: CAGSVSTNTGELFF. In DNA, the CDR3 is TGTGCCGGCAGCGTGTCCACGAACACCGGGGAGCTGTTTTTT.

This clonotype showed up just a few times. The chain carries TRBV4-3 and TRBJ2-2; D call uncertain. Germline V lookup: CDR1 LGHNA, CDR2 YSLEER. This CDR3 has 13 residues. V lost 2 bases to trimming and J lost 7 bases, with 8 bases between them. CDR3 coding DNA: TGCGCCAGCAGCCAACTGGGAATCGGGGAGCTGTTTTTT. This gives the protein CASSQLGIGELFF.

The rearrangement joins TRBV29-1 to TRBJ1-2; D is ambiguous. The CDR3 sequence is 11 residues long. Germline CDR1 reads SQVTM; CDR2 reads ANQGSEA. Trimming took off 4 bases at V and 3 bases at J, with 6 bases between the two ends. Here the CDR3 reads CSVGGYYGYTF. DNA of the CDR3: TGCAGCGTTGGTGGGTACTATGGCTACACCTTC.